This T cell receptor (beta chain) was recovered during a study of OX40 agonist ivuxolimab in advanced cancers. Study as a whole: It was permissible to have had prior anti-PD-1, anti-PD-L1 or anti-CTLA-4 therapy, and around 40% had some. Broader study findings: Partly responding patients at 0.1-3.0 mg/kg showed some of the smallest clonal expansion.

People who had autoimmune disease history or systemic immunosuppression were excluded. For this clone: What it binds is unknown.

Method: immunoSEQ multiplex PCR; TCRdb's copy keeps in-frame clones and lacks some. The repertoire holds some 75,000 clones, 84% seen once, with around 2.1% in the top ten. The V gene end was trimmed by 1 base and the J gene end by 6 bases; junction bases not matched to a gene: 5. Per germline, CDR1 GTSNPN and CDR2 SVGIG (reference sequence). The CDR3 is 14 residues long. The source is an adult with an advanced solid tumor such as melanoma, head and neck, liver or kidney cancer. Sequenced here: CD4+ or CD8+ T cells sorted from blood, sampled in a trial of the OX40 agonist ivuxolimab. The chain joins TRBV30 to TRBJ1-5; 8 positions match TRBD1. CDR3 in amino acids: CAWSENRGFQPQHF. CDR3 DNA: TGTGCCTGGAGTGAAAACAGGGGGTTTCAGCCCCAGCATTTT.